A single sample is the source of the 2 T cell receptor beta chains below, sequenced in a study of T cells in Graves' hyperthyroidism and ophthalmopathy. There were TCR beta CDR3 regions amplified from RNA transcripts. With the HTBI primer set, the TCR CDR3 went through a first round of RT-PCR. TCRdb used MiXCR to reprocess the multiplex PCR reads, holding one entry per CDR3 protein. Of around 620,000 distinct CDR3 sequences in the sample, 35% to 55% were seen once. What was sequenced was peripheral blood or thyroid tissue (not recorded which). The receptor set was obtained from an adult woman with Graves' disease, either hyperthyroidism or ophthalmopathy (not recorded which).

This chain uses TRBV2 with TRBJ1-5; a weak D match, TRBD1 (6 bases). Trimming removed 5 bases from V and 11 bases from J, with 13 bases in between. Germline V lookup: CDR1 SNHLY, CDR2 FYNNEI. The CDR3 length is 12 residues. The chain's CDR3 is CASSTETGAQHF. For the CDR3, the DNA is TGTGCCAGCAGTACCGAGACAGGAGCCCAGCATTTT.

This chain joins TRBV12-3 or TRBV12-4 and TRBJ1-2; D unclear. CDR3 length equals 13 residues. Trimming stripped 0 bases from V and 11 bases from J, with 13 bases between. The DNA for the CDR3 is TGTGCCAGCAGTTTAGCACGACTAGCGGGATACACCTTC. Protein sequence: CASSLARLAGYTF.